This T cell receptor (beta chain) was identified in a study of T-cell memory formation after mild COVID-19. V lost 6 bases to trimming and J lost 7 bases; unmatched junction nucleotides: 19. The CDR3 extends over 17 amino acids. CDR1 SQVTM and CDR2 ANQGSEA come from the germline V gene. Constant-segment primers were used for 5'RACE, and the resulting TCR alpha and TCR beta cDNA libraries carried sample barcodes and UMIs. TCRdb analysed the 5' RACE reads with MiXCR anew, one entry per CDR3 protein. Of some 490,000 distinct CDR3 sequences in the sample, roughly 18% are singletons; the top ten hold 10% to 15%. This clonotype was picked up a small number of times.

The receptor's source is an adult woman who had mild COVID-19 (a few samples of this study predate the infection). Cell type and time point are not known. The V and J genes are TRBV29-1 and TRBJ1-2; 11 bases are a match to TRBD1. The specimen sequenced was PBMCs or a T cell subset sorted from them (not recorded which). The CDR3 region is CSVEIGTGGMSWSGYTF. The DNA for the CDR3 is TGCAGCGTGGAGATTGGGACAGGGGGTATGTCTTGGAGTGGCTACACCTTC. The full variable domain, rest sourced from reference TRBV29-1 and TRBJ1-2, is SAVISQKPSRDICQRGTSLTIQCQVDSQVTMMFWYRQQPGQSLTLIATANQGSEATYESGFVIDKFPISRPNLTFSTLTVSNMSPEDSSIYLCSVEIGTGGMSWSGYTFGSGTRLTVV.